This TCR beta chain was observed in a study of shared clonotypes between healthy human individuals. General observations from the study: Investigators expected sequencing depth to affect clonotype sharing among donors.

CD45RO-negative, CCR7-positively selected cells formed the naive CD8 fraction, excluding terminally differentiated effector memory CD45RA+ cells. Comments on this clone: Its antigen is undetermined.

Original methodology: Sequence data from immunoSEQ were junction-only and lacked quality scores; consequently, filtering differed. Data came from immunoSEQ multiplex PCR; TCRdb stores just in-frame clones and leaves some out. V and J calls and clone size are those listed in that table; D and trimming were worked out from the DNA. Of about 2.2 million clones listed, 85% to 95% are singletons. V was clipped by 5 bases and J by 5 bases; unmatched bases: 9. Germline V gene data show CDR1 as GTSNPN and CDR2 as SVGIG (reference sequence). The CDR3 contains 15 residues. Sequenced material: naive CD8+ T cells from PBMCs. This chain connects TRBV30 to TRBJ1-2; 12 bases fit TRBD1. The TCR comes from a man aged 18 to 30 in good health. Some clones in this sample may be carry-over from other donors' samples. CDR3 amino acids: CAWGTGGSSWYGYTF. DNA for the CDR3: TGTGCCTGGGGGACAGGGGGCTCTTCCTGGTATGGCTACACCTTC.